Given below is one TCR beta chain in context. What it binds is unknown. Cultured CD4+ T-cell DNA underwent Oncomine TCR Beta short-read sequencing. TCRdb re-called the PCR reads with MiXCR, one entry per CDR3 protein. The sample lists about 8,400 distinct CDR3 sequences, 45% to 50% seen once, with under 25% in the top ten. This sample was taken from a study of vaccination and CD4 T cells after COVID-19. Study-level information: Post-COVID draws came a median roughly 97 days after diagnosis (range 35 to 161). Cells were stimulated with overlapping spike peptides from SARS-CoV-2, HCoV-NL63, HCoV-OC43 and HCoV-229E.

The germline gives CDR1 MGHRA, CDR2 YSYEKL. This CDR3 has 16 residues. V was cut by 1 base and J by 7 bases, with 16 bases left in between. Treatment of the sample: approximately nine-day PBMC culture with coronavirus spike peptide pools or control peptides (ViraFEST assay). Prior to the COVID-19 pandemic (2011-2018), the unexposed donor's CD4+ T cells were collected. ViraFEST grew antigen-specific T cells using peptide pools, then sequenced TCRs. The sequence was obtained from a human donor in good health. Sequencing input: CD4+ T cells from blood, cultured in vitro. The rearrangement links TRBV4-1 to TRBJ2-2; D gene uncertain. The CDR3 nucleotides read TGCGCCAGCAGCCAAGCCTTCCTAGGATCCGTCGGGGAGCTGTTTTTT. Amino acid sequence: CASSQAFLGSVGELFF.